The clone carrying this T cell receptor (beta chain) is medium-sized in the sample. This sample is drawn from a study of blood T cell repertoires in COVID-19. This CDR3 has 14 amino acids. The germline V gene encodes CDR1 LNHDA and CDR2 SQIVND (reference sequence). V was trimmed by 7 bases and J by 6 bases, leaving 15 bases between them. Original methodology: Amplification of reference gene primers provided the estimated nucleated cell counts. Libraries were prepared by immunoSEQ multiplex PCR; TCRdb keeps only in-frame clonotypes and omits some of them. D and trimming come from the DNA, and the V and J calls and clone size come from that table. The data show more than 70,000 clones, with roughly 73% seen just once and 9.5% to 10% held by the top ten.

The rearrangement links TRBV19 to TRBJ2-2; D is possibly TRBD1 (5 bases). Sequences were obtained from peripheral blood. The clonotype was recovered from a human donor in a cohort sampled during active COVID-19. The CDR3 DNA follows: TGTGCCAGTAACCTTGCAGGGTCGGCCGGGGAGCTGTTTTTT. This codes for CASNLAGSAGELFF.